Presented here are 7 T cell receptor beta chains from one specimen sequenced in a study of cytomegalovirus exposure and HLA in healthy donors. Here immunoSEQ multiplex PCR was the method, and the copy in TCRdb shows in-frame clones only, minus some. The table has around 120,000 clones, approximately 90% seen once. The specimen sequenced was PBMCs. These receptor sequences come from a woman under 30 in good health and CMV-seronegative.

V usage is TRBV9 and J usage is TRBJ2-1; maybe TRBD2 (5 bases). The germline V and J ends were trimmed by 2 bases and 0 bases, with 9 bases remaining between them. This CDR3 region has 15 residues. The germline CDR1 and CDR2 sequences are SGDLS and YYNGEE. The CDR3 coding sequence is TGTGCCAGCAGCGTTAGCGCGAGCTCCTACAATGAGCAGTTCTTC. Its protein is CASSVSASSYNEQFF.

The CDR3 here is CASSESTRRGDNEQFF. The CDR3 nucleotides are TGTGCCAGCAGCGAAAGCACCAGGCGGGGAGACAATGAGCAGTTCTTC. The rearrangement uses TRBV5-4 and TRBJ2-1; weak D call: TRBD2 (6 bases). The V gene lost 4 bases and the J gene lost 5 bases, with 19 bases spanning the gap. Germline V gives CDR1 SGHNT, CDR2 YYREEE (reference sequence). The CDR3 is 16 residues long.

The rearrangement uses TRBV5-6 and TRBJ2-3; perhaps TRBD2 as D (5 bases). There are 15 residues in the CDR3. The germline V gene has CDR1 SGHDT and CDR2 YYEEEE. Trimming stripped 0 bases from V and 2 bases from J, with 10 bases between. The CDR3 loop is CASSLVREYTDTQYF. CDR3 DNA sequence: TGTGCCAGCAGCTTGGTGAGGGAATACACAGATACGCAGTATTTT.

V gene TRBV4-3 combines with J gene TRBJ2-7, with D possibly TRBD1 on 6 matching bases. The germline V gene has CDR1 LGHNA and CDR2 YSLEER. With 3 bases removed from V and 9 bases from J, the gap between germline ends came to 24 bases. The CDR3 has 16 amino acids. CDR3 in DNA: TGCGCCAGCAGCCAGGAAGGGGGTGTAACCCGCTTCGGGCAGTACTTC. Its translation: CASSQEGGVTRFGQYF.

The V gene is TRBV7-9, the J gene TRBJ2-3, with TRBD2 matching 13 bases. CDR1 SEHNR and CDR2 FQNEAQ come from the germline V gene (reference sequence). The CDR3 is 13 residues long. V lost 3 bases to trimming and J lost 15 bases; unmatched junction nucleotides: 6. Here the CDR3 DNA reads TGTGCCAGCAGCTTTACTAGCGGGGGGGCCTTCTATTTT. Amino acids: CASSFTSGGAFYF.

This rearrangement joins TRBV5-1 to TRBJ1-1; D is perhaps TRBD1 (6 bases). V lost 3 bases and J lost 8, with 8 bases in between. Germline V gives CDR1 SGHRS, CDR2 YFSETQ. This CDR3 comprises 11 residues. The CDR3 loop is CASSWGQEAFF. The CDR3 nucleotides are TGCGCCAGCAGCTGGGGACAAGAAGCTTTCTTT.

The J gene is TRBJ2-7, the V gene TRBV6-5, with D tentatively TRBD1 (5 bases). V dropped 5 bases and J dropped 2 bases, with 10 bases sitting between them. The germline gives CDR1 MNHEY, CDR2 SVGAGI. This CDR3 region has 13 residues. CDR3 region: CASSGTGTYEQYF. The CDR3 bases are TGTGCCAGCAGTGGAACAGGCACCTACGAGCAGTACTTC.